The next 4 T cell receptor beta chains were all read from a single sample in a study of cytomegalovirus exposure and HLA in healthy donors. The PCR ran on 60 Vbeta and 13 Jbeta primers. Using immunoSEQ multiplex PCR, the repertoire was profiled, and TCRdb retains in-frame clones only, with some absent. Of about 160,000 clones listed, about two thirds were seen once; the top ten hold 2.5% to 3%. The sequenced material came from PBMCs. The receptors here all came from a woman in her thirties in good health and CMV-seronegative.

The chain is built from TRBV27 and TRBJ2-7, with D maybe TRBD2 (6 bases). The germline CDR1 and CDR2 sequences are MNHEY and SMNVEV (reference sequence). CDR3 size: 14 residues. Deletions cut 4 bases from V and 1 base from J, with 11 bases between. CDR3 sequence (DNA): TGTGCCAGCAGTTGGACCGGGACTTCCTACGAGCAGTACTTC. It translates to CASSWTGTSYEQYF.

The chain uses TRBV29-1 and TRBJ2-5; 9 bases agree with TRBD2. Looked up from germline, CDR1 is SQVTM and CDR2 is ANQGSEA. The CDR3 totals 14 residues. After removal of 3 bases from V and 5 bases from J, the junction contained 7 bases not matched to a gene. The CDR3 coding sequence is TGCAGCGTTGACCCGGGACTAGCTGGCGAGACCCAGTACTTC. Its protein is CSVDPGLAGETQYF.

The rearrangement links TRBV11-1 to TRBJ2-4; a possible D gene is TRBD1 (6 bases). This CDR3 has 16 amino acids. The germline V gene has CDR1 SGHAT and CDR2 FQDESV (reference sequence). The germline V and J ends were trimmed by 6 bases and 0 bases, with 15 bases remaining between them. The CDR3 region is CASSSDRPTAKNIQYF. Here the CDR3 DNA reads TGTGCCAGCAGTTCAGACAGGCCTACAGCCAAAAACATTCAGTACTTC. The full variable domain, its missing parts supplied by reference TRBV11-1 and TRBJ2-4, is EAEVAQSPRYKITEKSQAVAFWCDPISGHATLYWYRQILGQGPELLVQFQDESVVDDSQLPKDRFSAERLKGVDSTLKIQPAELGDSAMYLCASSSDRPTAKNIQYFGAGTRLSVL.

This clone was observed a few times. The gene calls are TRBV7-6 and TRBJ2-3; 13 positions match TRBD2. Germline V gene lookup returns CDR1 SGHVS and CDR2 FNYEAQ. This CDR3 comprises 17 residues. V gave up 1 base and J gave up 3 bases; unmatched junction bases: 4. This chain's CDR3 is CASSLGLAGGLTDTQYF. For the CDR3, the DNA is TGTGCCAGCAGCTTAGGACTAGCGGGGGGACTTACAGATACGCAGTATTTT.